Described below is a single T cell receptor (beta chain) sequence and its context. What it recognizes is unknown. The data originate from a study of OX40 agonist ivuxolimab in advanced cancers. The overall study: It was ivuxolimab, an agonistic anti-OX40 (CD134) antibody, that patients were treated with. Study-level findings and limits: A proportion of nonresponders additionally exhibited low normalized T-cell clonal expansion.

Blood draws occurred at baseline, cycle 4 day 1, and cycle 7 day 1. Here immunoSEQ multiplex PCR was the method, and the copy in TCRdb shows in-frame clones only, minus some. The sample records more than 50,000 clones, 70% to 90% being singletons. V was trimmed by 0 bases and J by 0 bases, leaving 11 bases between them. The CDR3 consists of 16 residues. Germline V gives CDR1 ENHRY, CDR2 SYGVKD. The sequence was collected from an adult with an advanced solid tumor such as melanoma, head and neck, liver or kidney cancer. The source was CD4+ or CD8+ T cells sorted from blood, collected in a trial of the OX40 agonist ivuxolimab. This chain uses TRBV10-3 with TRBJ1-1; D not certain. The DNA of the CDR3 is TGTGCCATCAGTGAGTCGCACCCAGGAATGAACACTGAAGCTTTCTTT. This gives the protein CAISESHPGMNTEAFF.